Below, 23 T cell receptor beta chains from the same sample are listed, as sequenced in a study of blood T cell repertoires in COVID-19. TCRdb's copy holds only in-frame clones and misses some; the assay was immunoSEQ multiplex PCR. The profile shows approximately 130,000 clones, roughly four fifths of them singletons. The specimen sequenced was peripheral blood. The source is a human donor in a cohort sampled during active COVID-19.

V is TRBV6-6 and J is TRBJ2-7, with a weak D call TRBD1 (6 bases). Looked up from germline, CDR1 is MNHNY and CDR2 is SVGAGI (reference sequence). The germline V and J ends were trimmed by 2 bases and 7 bases, with 12 bases remaining between them. The CDR3 loop spans 13 amino acids. CDR3 bases: TGTGCCAGCAGTTACAGGGGGTTAGGGGAGCAGTACTTC. It translates to CASSYRGLGEQYF.

The rearrangement uses TRBV7-6 and TRBJ2-7; a possible D gene is TRBD1 (6 bases). V was pared by 5 bases and J by 0 bases, with 17 bases between. The CDR3 has 16 amino acids. CDR1 is SGHVS, CDR2 FNYEAQ, per germline. CDR3 sequence: CASSPLVGGSSYEQYF. CDR3 DNA: TGTGCCAGCAGCCCCCTTGTAGGGGGTAGCTCCTACGAGCAGTACTTC.

This clone occurred a few times. DNA for the CDR3: TGTGCCAGCATTCTCCGGGGGGATACTGAAGCTTTCTTT. Its protein is CASILRGDTEAFF. The J gene is TRBJ1-1, the V gene TRBV3-1 (or the pseudogene TRBV3-2); possible D gene TRBD1, 5 bases. CDR1 is LGHDT, CDR2 YNNKEL, per germline (reference sequence). Trimming shortened V by 7 bases and J by 5 bases, and 14 bases separated the two germline ends. CDR3 size: 13 residues.

The V gene is TRBV18, the J gene TRBJ1-5; D gene ambiguous. Germline assignment: CDR1 KGHSH and CDR2 LQKENI. The CDR3 loop spans 16 amino acids. Between the trimmed V and J ends, which lost 1 base and 3 bases, there was a span of 13 bases. CDR3 region: CASSPLEGALNQPQHF. The CDR3 DNA follows: TGTGCCAGCTCACCACTTGAGGGAGCCCTCAATCAGCCCCAGCATTTT.

The chain has TRBV27 and TRBJ1-1; 7 positions match TRBD1. V gave up 1 base and J gave up 5 bases; unmatched junction bases: 13. This CDR3 is built from 17 residues. The germline CDR1 and CDR2 sequences are MNHEY and SMNVEV (reference sequence). The chain's CDR3 is CASSLLGGQPTSTEAFF. CDR3 in DNA: TGTGCCAGCAGTTTATTAGGGGGACAGCCGACCTCAACTGAAGCTTTCTTT.

The rearrangement uses TRBV3-1 (or the pseudogene TRBV3-2) and TRBJ2-1; TRBD1 aligns across 7 bases. Trimming took 1 base from V and 7 from J; bases not matched to a gene: 10. Germline CDR1 and CDR2: LGHDT and YNNKEL (reference sequence). The CDR3 sequence is 16 residues long. CDR3 amino acids: CASSQGKRGRGNEQFF. CDR3 DNA: TGTGCCAGCAGCCAAGGGAAAAGGGGGCGAGGAAATGAGCAGTTCTTC.

This clone was picked up a small number of times. The chain links TRBV4-2 to TRBJ1-5; D may be TRBD1 (5 bases). Looked up from germline, CDR1 is LGHNA and CDR2 is YNFKEQ. V was pared by 0 bases and J by 2 bases, with 14 bases between. The CDR3 extends over 17 amino acids. CDR3 nucleotides: TGTGCCAGCAGCCAAGATCCAGGGTTTAGGGGCAATCAGCCCCAGCATTTT. Translation gives CASSQDPGFRGNQPQHF.

The rearrangement links TRBV4-2 to TRBJ1-1; 9 bases align to TRBD1. J gave up 11 bases and V 1 base, and 14 bases lay outside the gene matches. The germline CDR1 and CDR2 sequences are LGHNA and YNFKEQ. The CDR3 sequence is 16 residues long. The CDR3 region is CASSQGGGQGGPKAFF. As DNA, the CDR3 is TGTGCCAGCAGCCAAGGCGGGGGACAGGGAGGCCCTAAGGCTTTCTTT.

V gene TRBV19 combines with J gene TRBJ2-1, with D unresolved. The germline gives CDR1 LNHDA, CDR2 SQIVND (reference sequence). The CDR3 spans 13 residues. Trimming shortened V by 0 bases and J by 5 bases, and 5 bases separated the two germline ends. The CDR3 bases are TGTGCCAGTAGTATAGATACGGACAATGAGCAGTTCTTC. It codes for CASSIDTDNEQFF.

The rearrangement joins TRBV3-1 (or the pseudogene TRBV3-2) to TRBJ1-2; D gene ambiguous. V dropped 4 bases and J dropped 8 bases, with 14 bases sitting between them. Per the germline V gene, CDR1 is LGHDT and CDR2 is YNNKEL (reference sequence). CDR3 length equals 13 residues. CDR3 DNA: TGTGCCAGCAGCCCACGGTCGGGTTACGGCTACACCTTC. Amino acids: CASSPRSGYGYTF.

The chain carries TRBV7-9 and TRBJ2-3, with TRBD2 as a possible D gene (5 bases). CDR1 is SEHNR, CDR2 FQNEAQ, per germline (reference sequence). This CDR3 is built from 14 residues. Trimming shortened V by 5 bases and J by 4 bases, and 13 bases separated the two germline ends. Here the CDR3 DNA reads TGTGCCAGCAGCCCCGGGCGGACTTCAGATACGCAGTATTTT. Translated, it gives CASSPGRTSDTQYF.

This clone was detected a few times. The CDR3 sequence: CASSPAGEFSPLHF. The CDR3 DNA is TGTGCCAGCTCACCAGCAGGGGAGTTTTCACCCCTCCACTTT. The chain couples TRBV18 to TRBJ1-6; tentative D call: TRBD1 (6 bases). Trimming shortened V by 2 bases and J by 9 bases, and 11 bases separated the two germline ends. The germline gives CDR1 KGHSH, CDR2 LQKENI. The CDR3 runs 14 residues.

The chain links TRBV7-3 to TRBJ2-7, with 8 positions matching TRBD1. The V and J ends lost 4 bases and 1 base, in that order; junction bases with no gene match: 6. Germline V gene sequence: CDR1 SGHTA, CDR2 FQGTGA. The CDR3 totals 15 residues. CDR3 loop: CASSSNRDRSYEQYF. The DNA of the CDR3 is TGTGCCAGCAGCTCCAACCGGGACAGGTCCTACGAGCAGTACTTC.

The chain combines TRBV10-3 with TRBJ1-1, with D hard to call. Germline CDR1 is ENHRY and CDR2 is SYGVKD. Trimming removed 4 bases from V and 0 bases from J, with 9 bases in between. CDR3 size: 14 residues. The CDR3 sequence is CAISVGMMNTEAFF. DNA of the CDR3: TGTGCCATCAGTGTGGGCATGATGAACACTGAAGCTTTCTTT.

This chain uses TRBV15 with TRBJ1-1, with a weak D call TRBD1 (5 bases). V lost 5 bases and J lost 5, with 12 bases in between. CDR1 is LNHNV and CDR2 is YYDKDF in the germline V gene (reference sequence). The CDR3 runs to 13 residues. CDR3 residues: CATSSGRGTEAFF. The CDR3 coding sequence is TGTGCCACCAGCTCTGGTAGGGGTACTGAAGCTTTCTTT.

The CDR3 is CASSLGRSEQYF. CDR3 sequence (DNA): TGTGCCAGCAGCTTGGGTAGGAGCGAGCAGTACTTC. The chain recombines TRBV5-4 with TRBJ2-7; D is ambiguous. This CDR3 comprises 12 residues. V lost 0 bases to trimming and J lost 6 bases, with 7 bases between them. In germline, CDR1 is SGHNT, CDR2 YYREEE (reference sequence).

The chain combines TRBV5-5 with TRBJ1-5; D uncertain. The ends were cut back, 4 bases at V and 13 bases at J, with 21 bases in the middle. The CDR3 runs to 14 residues. Looked up from germline, CDR1 is SGHKS and CDR2 is YYEKEE (reference sequence). The CDR3 loop is CASSPSESRLQQHF. CDR3 bases: TGTGCCAGCAGCCCCTCGGAATCTCGACTTCAGCAGCATTTT.

CDR3 loop: CASSLSSGLNEQFF. The CDR3 region has the DNA TGTGCCAGCTCATTGTCTAGCGGGTTAAATGAGCAGTTCTTC. The rearrangement uses TRBV18 and TRBJ2-1, with 8 bases fitting TRBD2. Germline V lookup: CDR1 KGHSH, CDR2 LQKENI. After removal of 5 bases from V and 7 bases from J, the junction contained 7 bases not matched to a gene. This CDR3 comprises 14 residues.

This clone was seen a single time. V is TRBV6-1 and J is TRBJ1-2; no definite D call. The CDR3 is 15 residues long. Germline V gene data show CDR1 as MNHNS and CDR2 as SASEGT. Trimming removed 2 bases from V and 7 bases from J, with 17 bases in between. CDR3 sequence reads: CASSELRLSVSGYTF. In nucleotides, the CDR3 is TGTGCCAGCAGTGAACTGCGGCTGTCTGTGAGTGGCTACACCTTC.

This chain connects TRBV27 to TRBJ2-1, with a possible D match to TRBD1 (6 bases). Germline loops: CDR1 MNHEY, CDR2 SMNVEV (reference sequence). The germline V and J ends were trimmed by 0 bases and 3 bases, with 9 bases remaining between them. The CDR3 sequence is 15 residues long. The CDR3 coding sequence is TGTGCCAGCAGTTTATCGGGGACAATCTACAATGAGCAGTTCTTC. Residues: CASSLSGTIYNEQFF.

This chain uses TRBV28 with TRBJ1-3; 8 bases are shared with TRBD1. V was pared by 5 bases and J by 1 base, with 7 bases of the junction left unmatched. Per germline, CDR1 MDHEN and CDR2 SYDVKM. The CDR3 extends over 16 amino acids. CDR3: CASSAYDRGSGNTIYF. The DNA for the CDR3 is TGTGCCAGCAGTGCCTACGACAGGGGTTCTGGAAACACCATATATTTT.

Here the CDR3 reads CASSLVGTDEQYF. As DNA, the CDR3 is TGTGCCAGCAGCTTGGTTGGGACAGACGAGCAGTACTTC. V gene TRBV5-6 combines with J gene TRBJ2-7, with 7 bases that match TRBD1. This CDR3 has 13 residues. With V trimmed by 0 bases and J by 5 bases, 2 bases remained unmatched. The V gene's germline CDR1 is SGHDT and CDR2 YYEEEE. Supplemented by reference TRBV5-6 and TRBJ2-7, the full variable domain reads DAGVTQSPTHLIKTRGQQVTLRCSPKSGHDTVSWYQQALGQGPQFIFQYYEEEERQRGNFPDRFSGHQFPNYSSELNVNALLLGDSALYLCASSLVGTDEQYFGPGTRLTVT.

CDR3 sequence: CASSSSVGELFF. The CDR3 bases are TGTGCCAGCAGCTCGTCGGTGGGGGAGCTGTTTTTT. This rearrangement joins TRBV7-2 to TRBJ2-2; no clear D. This CDR3 region has 12 residues. Trimming cost V 4 bases and J 8 bases, with 8 bases left between them. Looked up from germline, CDR1 is SGHTA and CDR2 is FQGNSA.